The TCR beta chain described here comes from a study of CD8+ T cells in alopecia areata (dated by TCRdb to the late 2010s). With respect to the entire study: The treated patients, all with moderate-to-severe alopecia areata, were enrolled in an open-label pilot trial of oral tofacitinib given at 5 to 10 mg twice daily. RNA was extracted with the PAXgene miRNA kit for fixed scalp, the miRNeasy kit for PBMCs, and the RNeasy kit for mouse skin. On the human side, TCRbeta sequencing was run on scalp tissue and on sorted CD4+ and CD8+ peripheral blood T cells from healthy controls and from alopecia areata patients with either patchy or totalis/universalis disease. Scalp clonality was compared among normal scalp (n=4), patchy alopecia areata scalp (n=8), and alopecia totalis/universalis scalp (n=8). To study T cell clonal expansion in alopecia areata, the researchers applied high-throughput TCRbeta sequencing to both the C3H/HeJ mouse model and human patients. TCRbeta CDR3 regions were amplified by immunoSEQ multiplex PCR using 35 Vbeta forward and 13 Jbeta reverse primers. Tofacitinib-treated patients had biopsies at baseline and at 4 and 24 weeks of treatment, with a later scalp biopsy in several patients. Tofacitinib was given for 6 to 18 months, followed by 6 months of follow-up off drug to assess delayed response and recurrence.

Details on this clone: What antigen it recognizes has not been identified. Base qualities were left out, and no much larger clone turns up one base away.

General findings and caveats noted by the study authors: Unlike mouse skin, where gammadelta T cells dominate, normal human skin contains resident alphabeta T cells that get sequenced too, which complicates analysis of the scalp TCR repertoire. TCR sequences shared between patients were less clear than in mice, possibly partly because of HLA diversity in the patient population. Compared with normal scalp, lesional scalp had higher clonality and more expanded CD8+ clones, particularly in alopecia totalis/universalis, a pattern that suggests antigenic drive.

Spanning cysteine to phenylalanine, the CDR3 consists of 13 amino acids. Only the CDR3 DNA is retained, 39 bases long and in frame from the first base. CDR1 ENHRY and CDR2 SYGVKD are derived from the germline V gene. Trimming costs V 10 bases and J 1 base, and their ends lie 13 bases apart. Library method: the immunoSEQ multiplex PCR assay. RNA was extracted from all samples and reverse transcribed into cDNA, which served as template for TCR sequencing. SuperScript III was used for first-strand cDNA synthesis, primed with a 2:1 mix of oligo-dT and random hexamers. A synthetic immune receptor repertoire was used to measure amplification bias, and any remaining bias was corrected computationally. As for the original processing: Raw reads were preprocessed to remove errors, and CDR3 was defined according to IMGT conventions as the region from the conserved cysteine to phenylalanine. Clonality was computed by normalizing Shannon entropy by log2 of the number of productive unique TCRs and subtracting the result from 1. CD4 or CD8 identity of scalp clones was inferred by cross-referencing scalp TCRbeta sequences with sorted blood CD4 and CD8 repertoires. The clones in this table, taken by TCRdb from immuneACCESS, are in-frame only. Not every clone is retained; where verified, under half of the shortfall comes from an unresolved V gene, and the cause of the rest is unknown. The V and J calls and the clone size are those of that table, but D and trimming were determined from the DNA. This sample gives 150,000 to 200,000 clones in total; approximately 65% of them show up just once. Of the sample, roughly 10% is held by the ten largest clones.

The sample's time point label is to be understood as: baseline before oral tofacitinib. Lesional scalp punch biopsies and peripheral blood were collected from alopecia areata patients. PBMCs were isolated by density centrifugation and stained for CD3, CD4 and CD8, and CD4+ and CD8+ T cells were sorted on a FACSAria. The TCR comes from a human donor with alopecia areata. The chain joins TRBV10-3 to TRBJ1-1; D gene: possibly TRBD1, on 6 matching bases. The sample here was CD8+ T cells sorted from blood, taken at week 0. The nucleotide sequence is TGTGCCACTGACGTGGGGGCGAACACTGAAGCTTTCTTT. Translated, this gives CATDVGANTEAFF.